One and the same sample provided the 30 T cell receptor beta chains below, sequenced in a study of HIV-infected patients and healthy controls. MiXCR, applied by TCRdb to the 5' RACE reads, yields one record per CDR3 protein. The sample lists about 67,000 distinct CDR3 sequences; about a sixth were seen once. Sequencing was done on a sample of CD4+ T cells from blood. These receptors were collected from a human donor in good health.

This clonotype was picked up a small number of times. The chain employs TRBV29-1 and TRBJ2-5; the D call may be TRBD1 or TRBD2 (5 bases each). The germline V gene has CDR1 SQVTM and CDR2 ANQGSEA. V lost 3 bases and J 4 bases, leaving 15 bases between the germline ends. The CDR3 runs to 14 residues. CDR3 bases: TGCAGCGTTGATTATCAGGGCGCGGGAGAGACCCAGTACTTC. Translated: CSVDYQGAGETQYF.

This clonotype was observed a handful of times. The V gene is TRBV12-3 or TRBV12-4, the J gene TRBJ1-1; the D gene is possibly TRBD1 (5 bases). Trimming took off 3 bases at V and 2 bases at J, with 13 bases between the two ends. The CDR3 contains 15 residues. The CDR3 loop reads CASSFTAGGNTEAFF. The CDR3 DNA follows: TGTGCCAGCAGTTTTACCGCGGGGGGAAACACTGAAGCTTTCTTT.

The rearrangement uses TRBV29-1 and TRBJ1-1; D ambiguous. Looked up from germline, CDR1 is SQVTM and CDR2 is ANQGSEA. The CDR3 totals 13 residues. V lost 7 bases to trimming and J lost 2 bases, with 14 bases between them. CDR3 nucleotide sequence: TGCAGCGCGAGAAGAGGGCTCAACACTGAAGCTTTCTTT. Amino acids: CSARRGLNTEAFF.

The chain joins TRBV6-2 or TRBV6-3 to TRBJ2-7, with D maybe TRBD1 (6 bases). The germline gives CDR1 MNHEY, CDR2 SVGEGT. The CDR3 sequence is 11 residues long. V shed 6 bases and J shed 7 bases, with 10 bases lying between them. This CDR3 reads CASSRTGEQYF. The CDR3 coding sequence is TGTGCCAGCAGCCGTACAGGGGAGCAGTACTTC.

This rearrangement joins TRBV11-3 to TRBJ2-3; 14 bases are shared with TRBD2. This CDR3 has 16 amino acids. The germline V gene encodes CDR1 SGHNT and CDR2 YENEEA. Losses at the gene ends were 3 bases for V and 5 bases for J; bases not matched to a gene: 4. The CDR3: CASSLGLAGDLDTQYF. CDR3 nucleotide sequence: TGTGCCAGCAGCTTGGGACTAGCGGGAGATTTAGATACGCAGTATTTT.

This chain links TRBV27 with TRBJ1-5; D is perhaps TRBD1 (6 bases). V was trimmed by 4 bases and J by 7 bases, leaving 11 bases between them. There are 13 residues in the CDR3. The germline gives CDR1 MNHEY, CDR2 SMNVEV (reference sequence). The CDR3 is CASSSRGYQPQHF. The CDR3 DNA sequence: TGTGCCAGCAGTTCAAGGGGGTACCAGCCCCAGCATTTT.

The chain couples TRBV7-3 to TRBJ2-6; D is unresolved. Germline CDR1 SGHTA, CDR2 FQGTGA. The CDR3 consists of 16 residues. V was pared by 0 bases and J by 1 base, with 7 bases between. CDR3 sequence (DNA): TGTGCCAGCAGCTTAACCACCGGGTCTGGGGCCAACGTCCTGACTTTC. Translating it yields CASSLTTGSGANVLTF. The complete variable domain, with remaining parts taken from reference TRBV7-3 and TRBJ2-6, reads GAGVSQTPSNKVTEKGKYVELRCDPISGHTALYWYRQSLGQGPEFLIYFQGTGAADDSGLPNDRFFAVRPEGSVSTLKIQRTERGDSAVYLCASSLTTGSGANVLTFGAGSRLTVL.

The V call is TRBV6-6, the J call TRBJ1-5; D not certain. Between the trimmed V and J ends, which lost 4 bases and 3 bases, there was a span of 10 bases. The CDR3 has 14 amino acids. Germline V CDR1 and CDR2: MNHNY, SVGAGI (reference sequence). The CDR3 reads CASSSVPFNQPQHF. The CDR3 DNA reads TGTGCCAGCAGTTCAGTACCGTTCAATCAGCCCCAGCATTTT.

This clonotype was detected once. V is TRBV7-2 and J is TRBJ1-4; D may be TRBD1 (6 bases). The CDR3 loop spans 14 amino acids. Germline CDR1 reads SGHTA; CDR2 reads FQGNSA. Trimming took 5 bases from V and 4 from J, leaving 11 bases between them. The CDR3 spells CASSLQGGNEKLFF. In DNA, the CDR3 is TGTGCCAGCAGCCTACAGGGAGGTAATGAAAAACTGTTTTTT.

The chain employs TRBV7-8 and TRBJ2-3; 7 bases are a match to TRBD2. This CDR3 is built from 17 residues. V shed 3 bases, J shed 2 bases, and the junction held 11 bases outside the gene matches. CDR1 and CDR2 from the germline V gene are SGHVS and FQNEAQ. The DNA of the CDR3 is TGTGCCAGCAGCTTCAGAGGTAGCGGGCAAGTCACAGATACGCAGTATTTT. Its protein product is CASSFRGSGQVTDTQYF.

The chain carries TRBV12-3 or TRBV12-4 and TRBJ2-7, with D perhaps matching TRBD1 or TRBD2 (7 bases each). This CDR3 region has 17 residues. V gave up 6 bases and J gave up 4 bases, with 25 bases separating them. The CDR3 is CASSPLRGQGGRYEQYF. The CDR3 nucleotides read TGTGCCAGCAGCCCCTTGAGAGGGCAGGGGGGGCGATACGAGCAGTACTTC.

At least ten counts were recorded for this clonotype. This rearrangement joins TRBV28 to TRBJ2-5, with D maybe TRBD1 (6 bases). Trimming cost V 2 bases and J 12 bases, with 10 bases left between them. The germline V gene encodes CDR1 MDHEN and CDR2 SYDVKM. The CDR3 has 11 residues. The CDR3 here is CASSLRGIEYF. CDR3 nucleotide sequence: TGTGCCAGCAGTTTAAGGGGGATAGAGTACTTC.

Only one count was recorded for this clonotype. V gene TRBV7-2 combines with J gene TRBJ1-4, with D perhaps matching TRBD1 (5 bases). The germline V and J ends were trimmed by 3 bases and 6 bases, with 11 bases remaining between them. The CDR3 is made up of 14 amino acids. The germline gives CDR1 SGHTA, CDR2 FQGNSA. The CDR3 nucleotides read TGTGCCAGCAGCTTCCGGGACGGGGATGAAAAACTGTTTTTT. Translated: CASSFRDGDEKLFF.

The CDR3 here is CASSPPSSRGLEAFF. The CDR3 DNA is TGTGCCAGCAGTCCCCCCTCGTCCAGGGGACTTGAAGCTTTCTTT. The chain has TRBV28 and TRBJ1-1, with TRBD1 as a possible D gene (6 bases). CDR3 size: 15 residues. Trimming left V 5 bases short and J 7 bases short, with 20 bases between. In germline, CDR1 is MDHEN, CDR2 SYDVKM.

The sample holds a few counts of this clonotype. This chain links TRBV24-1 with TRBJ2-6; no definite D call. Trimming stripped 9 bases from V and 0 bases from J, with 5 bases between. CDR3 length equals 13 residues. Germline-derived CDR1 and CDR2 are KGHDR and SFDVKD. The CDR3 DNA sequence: TGTGCCACCGGCGCCTCTGGGGCCAACGTCCTGACTTTC. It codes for CATGASGANVLTF.

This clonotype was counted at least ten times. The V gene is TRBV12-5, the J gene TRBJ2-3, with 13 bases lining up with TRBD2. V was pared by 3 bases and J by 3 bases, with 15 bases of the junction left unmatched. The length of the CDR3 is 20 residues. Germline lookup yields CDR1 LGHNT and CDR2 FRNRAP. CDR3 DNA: TGTGCTAGTGGTTTTCGCCCATGGACTAGCGGGAGAGAGGGGACAGATACGCAGTATTTT. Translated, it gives CASGFRPWTSGREGTDTQYF.

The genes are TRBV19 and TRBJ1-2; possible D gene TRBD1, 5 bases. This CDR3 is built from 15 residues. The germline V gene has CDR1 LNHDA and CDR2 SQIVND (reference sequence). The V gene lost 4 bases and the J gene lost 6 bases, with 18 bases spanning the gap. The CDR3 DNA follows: TGTGCCAGTAGTACCCCGGGGGGGAGAATGGATGGCTACACCTTC. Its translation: CASSTPGGRMDGYTF.

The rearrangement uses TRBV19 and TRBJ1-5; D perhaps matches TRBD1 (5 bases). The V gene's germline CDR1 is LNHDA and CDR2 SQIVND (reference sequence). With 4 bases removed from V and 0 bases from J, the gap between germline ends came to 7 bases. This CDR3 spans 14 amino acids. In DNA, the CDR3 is TGTGCCAGTAGTAAGGGGACTAGCAATCAGCCCCAGCATTTT. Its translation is CASSKGTSNQPQHF.

The CDR3 reads CASRLNQPQHF. The CDR3 DNA is TGTGCCAGCAGGTTAAATCAGCCCCAGCATTTT. The chain employs TRBV6-6 and TRBJ1-5; no clear D gene. The CDR3 consists of 11 residues. V lost 6 bases and J 4 bases, leaving 4 bases between the germline ends. The germline V gene encodes CDR1 MNHNY and CDR2 SVGAGI (reference sequence).

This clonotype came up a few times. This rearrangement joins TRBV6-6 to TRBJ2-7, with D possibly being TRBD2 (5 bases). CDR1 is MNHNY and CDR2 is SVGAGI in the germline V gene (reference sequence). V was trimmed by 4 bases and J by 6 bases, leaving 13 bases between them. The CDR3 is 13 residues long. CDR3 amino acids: CASSSTGMGEQYF. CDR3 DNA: TGTGCCAGCAGTTCTACCGGGATGGGCGAGCAGTACTTC.

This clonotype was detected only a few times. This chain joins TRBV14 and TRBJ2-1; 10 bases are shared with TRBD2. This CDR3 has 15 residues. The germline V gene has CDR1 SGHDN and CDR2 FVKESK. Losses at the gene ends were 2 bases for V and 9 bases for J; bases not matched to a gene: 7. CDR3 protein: CASSQSAGGIGEQFF. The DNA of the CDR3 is TGTGCCAGCAGCCAATCAGCGGGAGGGATCGGTGAGCAGTTCTTC.

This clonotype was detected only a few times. The CDR3: CASSDYTDTQYF. CDR3 in DNA: TGTGCCAGCAGCGATTACACAGATACGCAGTATTTT. The V call is TRBV7-2, the J call TRBJ2-3; no clear D. Germline CDR1 reads SGHTA; CDR2 reads FQGNSA. The CDR3 runs to 12 residues. The V and J ends lost 5 bases and 2 bases respectively, with 5 bases between them.

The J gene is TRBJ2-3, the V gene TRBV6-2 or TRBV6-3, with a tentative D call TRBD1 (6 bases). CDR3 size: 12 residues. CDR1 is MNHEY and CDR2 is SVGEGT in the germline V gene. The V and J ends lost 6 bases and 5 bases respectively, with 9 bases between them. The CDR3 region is CASSRTVDTQYF. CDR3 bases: TGTGCCAGCAGCCGGACAGTAGATACGCAGTATTTT.

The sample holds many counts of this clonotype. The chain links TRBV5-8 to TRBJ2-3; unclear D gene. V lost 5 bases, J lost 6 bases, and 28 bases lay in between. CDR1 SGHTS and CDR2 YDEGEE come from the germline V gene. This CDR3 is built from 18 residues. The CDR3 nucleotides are TGTGCCAGCAGTACCCACCCAGGATTCCTGTTGTTGGGGGATACGCAGTATTTT. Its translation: CASSTHPGFLLLGDTQYF.

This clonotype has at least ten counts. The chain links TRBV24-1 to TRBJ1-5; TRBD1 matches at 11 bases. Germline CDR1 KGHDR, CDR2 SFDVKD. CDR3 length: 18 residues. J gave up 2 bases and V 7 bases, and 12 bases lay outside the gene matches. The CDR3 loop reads CATRALRDRGYRNQPQHF. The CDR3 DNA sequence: TGTGCCACCAGGGCACTCCGGGACAGGGGGTATCGCAATCAGCCCCAGCATTTT.

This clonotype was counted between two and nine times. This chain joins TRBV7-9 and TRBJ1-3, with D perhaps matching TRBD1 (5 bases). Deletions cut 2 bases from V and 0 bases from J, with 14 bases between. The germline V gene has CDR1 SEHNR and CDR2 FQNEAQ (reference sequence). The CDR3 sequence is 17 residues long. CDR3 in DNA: TGTGCCAGCAGCTTATTTAGGACTCAGGGCTCTGGAAACACCATATATTTT. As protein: CASSLFRTQGSGNTIYF.

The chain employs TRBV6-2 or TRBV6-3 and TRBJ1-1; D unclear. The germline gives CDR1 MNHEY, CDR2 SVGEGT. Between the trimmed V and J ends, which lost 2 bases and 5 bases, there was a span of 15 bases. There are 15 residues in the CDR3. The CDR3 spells CASSYGSGTGTEAFF. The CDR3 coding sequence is TGTGCCAGCAGTTACGGTTCGGGAACGGGGACTGAAGCTTTCTTT.

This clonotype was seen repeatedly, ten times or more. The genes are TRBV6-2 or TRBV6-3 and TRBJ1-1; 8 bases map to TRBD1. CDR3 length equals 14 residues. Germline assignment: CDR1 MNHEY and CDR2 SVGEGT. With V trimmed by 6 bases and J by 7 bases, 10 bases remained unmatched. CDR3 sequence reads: CASSQTGTGGEAFF. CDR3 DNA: TGTGCCAGCAGCCAGACAGGGACAGGAGGTGAAGCTTTCTTT.

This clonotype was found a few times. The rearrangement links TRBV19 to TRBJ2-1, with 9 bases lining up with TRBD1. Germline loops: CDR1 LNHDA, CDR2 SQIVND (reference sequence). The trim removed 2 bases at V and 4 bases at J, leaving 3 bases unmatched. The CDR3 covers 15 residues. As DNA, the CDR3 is TGTGCCAGTAGTATACTCGGGACAGGGTACAATGAGCAGTTCTTC. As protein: CASSILGTGYNEQFF. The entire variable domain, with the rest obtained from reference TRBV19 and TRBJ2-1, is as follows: DGGITQSPKYLFRKEGQNVTLSCEQNLNHDAMYWYRQDPGQGLRLIYYSQIVNDFQKGDIAEGYSVSREKKESFPLTVTSAQKNPTAFYLCASSILGTGYNEQFFGPGTRLTVL.

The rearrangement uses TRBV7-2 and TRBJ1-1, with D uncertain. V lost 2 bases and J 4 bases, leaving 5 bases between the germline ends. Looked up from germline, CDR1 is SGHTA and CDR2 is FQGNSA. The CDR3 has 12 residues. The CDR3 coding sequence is TGTGCCAGCAGCTTACGGTCCACTGAAGCTTTCTTT. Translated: CASSLRSTEAFF.